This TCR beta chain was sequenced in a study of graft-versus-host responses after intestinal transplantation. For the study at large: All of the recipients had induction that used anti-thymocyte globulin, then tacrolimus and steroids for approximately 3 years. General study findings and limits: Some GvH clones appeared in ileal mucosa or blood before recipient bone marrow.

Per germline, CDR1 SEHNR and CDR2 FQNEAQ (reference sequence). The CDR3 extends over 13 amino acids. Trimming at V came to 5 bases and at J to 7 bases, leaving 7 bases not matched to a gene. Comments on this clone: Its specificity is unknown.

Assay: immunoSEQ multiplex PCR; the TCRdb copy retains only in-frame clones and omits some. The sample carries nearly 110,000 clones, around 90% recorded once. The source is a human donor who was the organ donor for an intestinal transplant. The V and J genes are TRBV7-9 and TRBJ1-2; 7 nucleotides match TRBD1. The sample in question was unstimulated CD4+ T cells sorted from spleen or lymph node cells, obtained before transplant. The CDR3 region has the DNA TGTGCCAGCAGCCCCGACAGACAGGGTGGCTACACCTTC. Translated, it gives CASSPDRQGGYTF.